This entry lists 19 T cell receptor beta chains sequenced from one sample in a study of T cells in Graves' hyperthyroidism and ophthalmopathy. Amplified TCR beta CDR3 regions came from RNA transcripts. HTBI primers were employed in a first-round RT-PCR of the TCR CDR3. Via MiXCR, TCRdb re-called the multiplex PCR reads, giving one row per CDR3 protein. Of approximately 590,000 distinct CDR3 sequences detected, 15% to 18% appear once; the ten largest clones hold around 7.3%. Sequenced material: blood. The receptor set was obtained from a young woman with Graves' hyperthyroidism.

This clonotype was found a few times. The V and J genes are TRBV9 and TRBJ2-2; D unresolved. The CDR3 length is 14 residues. Trimming cost V 2 bases and J 3 bases, with 8 bases left between them. The V gene's germline CDR1 is SGDLS and CDR2 YYNGEE. CDR3 sequence reads: CASSVRPDTGELFF. For the CDR3, the DNA is TGTGCCAGCAGCGTGCGACCCGACACCGGGGAGCTGTTTTTT.

This clonotype was picked up a small number of times. The genes are TRBV19 and TRBJ2-1; 10 nucleotides match TRBD1. V lost 5 bases to trimming and J lost 7 bases; unmatched junction nucleotides: 8. Germline V gene lookup returns CDR1 LNHDA and CDR2 SQIVND (reference sequence). This CDR3 comprises 15 residues. The CDR3 DNA sequence: TGTGCCAGTAGTGCAAGACAGGGGGCGGTAAATGAGCAGTTCTTC. Amino acids: CASSARQGAVNEQFF.

The J gene is TRBJ2-2, the V gene TRBV5-5, with TRBD1 as a possible D gene (6 bases). V was pared by 4 bases and J by 6 bases, with 10 bases between. The CDR3 contains 13 residues. Per germline, CDR1 SGHKS and CDR2 YYEKEE (reference sequence). The CDR3 loop reads CASSVWGPGELFF. CDR3 in DNA: TGTGCCAGCAGCGTTTGGGGGCCCGGGGAGCTGTTTTTT. The whole variable domain, filled in from reference TRBV5-5 and TRBJ2-2, reads DAGVTQSPTHLIKTRGQQVTLRCSPISGHKSVSWYQQVLGQGPQFIFQYYEKEERGRGNFPDRFSARQFPNYSSELNVNALLLGDSALYLCASSVWGPGELFFGEGSRLTVL.

This chain links TRBV7-3 with TRBJ2-1; TRBD2 matches at 14 bases. The junction had 7 bases not matched to a gene; V was cut back by 5 bases and J by 7 bases. CDR3 length: 16 amino acids. Looked up from germline, CDR1 is SGHTA and CDR2 is FQGTGA. CDR3 in DNA: TGTGCCAGCAGCCCAGGGACTAGCGGGAGAAGGAATGAGCAGTTCTTC. Translation: CASSPGTSGRRNEQFF. Together with reference TRBV7-3 and TRBJ2-1, the CDR3 gives the full variable domain: GAGVSQTPSNKVTEKGKYVELRCDPISGHTALYWYRQSLGQGPEFLIYFQGTGAADDSGLPNDRFFAVRPEGSVSTLKIQRTERGDSAVYLCASSPGTSGRRNEQFFGPGTRLTVL.

The chain has TRBV2 and TRBJ1-2; 9 positions match TRBD1. Germline-derived CDR1 and CDR2 are SNHLY and FYNNEI. J was trimmed by 2 bases and V by 6 bases; bases with no gene match: 7. This CDR3 spans 15 amino acids. The CDR3 sequence: CASSLGQGLNYGYTF. For the CDR3, the DNA is TGTGCCAGCAGCTTAGGACAGGGGCTGAACTATGGCTACACCTTC.

V is TRBV2 and J is TRBJ2-1; no reliable D call. V was shortened by 4 bases and J by 4 bases, with 11 bases between the two germline ends. CDR1 is SNHLY and CDR2 is FYNNEI in the germline V gene. This CDR3 comprises 14 residues. The CDR3 nucleotides are TGTGCCAGCAGTGGGACGTACCTATACAATGAGCAGTTCTTC. It specifies CASSGTYLYNEQFF. The full variable domain, in which reference TRBV2 and TRBJ2-1 provide the parts outside the CDR3, is EPEVTQTPSHQVTQMGQEVILRCVPISNHLYFYWYRQILGQKVEFLVSFYNNEISEKSEIFDDQFSVERPDGSNFTLKIRSTKLEDSAMYFCASSGTYLYNEQFFGPGTRLTVL.

This clonotype was counted at least ten times. This chain connects TRBV18 to TRBJ2-7; TRBD2 is a possible D gene (6 bases). CDR1 is KGHSH and CDR2 is LQKENI in the germline V gene. The V end lost 4 bases, the J end lost 4 bases, and 11 bases lay between the germline ends. There are 13 residues in the CDR3. The CDR3 is CASSRGLKYEQYF. The CDR3 nucleotides read TGTGCCAGCTCACGGGGACTCAAGTACGAGCAGTACTTC.

The rearrangement uses TRBV19 and TRBJ1-2; the match to TRBD1 covers 8 bases. V lost 6 bases, J lost 4 bases, and 7 bases stayed unmatched. The CDR3 spans 14 residues. Germline-derived CDR1 and CDR2 are LNHDA and SQIVND (reference sequence). CDR3 sequence (DNA): TGTGCCAGTAGATCGGGACAGGAGGGCTATGGCTACACCTTC. Its protein is CASRSGQEGYGYTF.

This clonotype was detected many times. The chain carries TRBV6-1 and TRBJ2-7; 7 bases agree with TRBD1. V lost 2 bases to trimming and J lost 6 bases; unmatched junction nucleotides: 10. The CDR3 consists of 15 residues. In germline, CDR1 is MNHNS, CDR2 SASEGT. CDR3 sequence: CASSELGGTFGEQYF. The CDR3 region has the DNA TGTGCCAGCAGTGAATTAGGGGGCACCTTCGGCGAGCAGTACTTC.

This clonotype showed up many times. The chain has TRBV5-1 and TRBJ2-5; a weak D match, TRBD2 (5 bases). Germline-derived CDR1 and CDR2 are SGHRS and YFSETQ. The CDR3 spans 13 residues. V lost 4 bases to trimming and J lost 5 bases, with 12 bases between them. CDR3 in DNA: TGCGCCAGCAGCGAGGGCAGTGGGGAGACCCAGTACTTC. It encodes CASSEGSGETQYF.

This clonotype was picked up a small number of times. The rearrangement joins TRBV6-5 to TRBJ2-7; D not resolved. In germline, CDR1 is MNHEY, CDR2 SVGAGI. The V end lost 0 bases, the J end lost 3 bases, and 12 bases lay between the germline ends. The CDR3 has 15 amino acids. The CDR3 coding sequence is TGTGCCAGCAGTTACTCCCGGACCGGCAACTACGAGCAGTACTTC. It yields the protein CASSYSRTGNYEQYF.

As for this clonotype: Since the CDR3 does not end with the conserved phenylalanine or tryptophan, this likely comes from a read error. This chain uses TRBV7-2 with TRBJ2-7; D possibly corresponds to TRBD2 (6 bases). CDR3 size: 16 residues. Trimming shortened V by 5 bases and J by 4 bases, and 21 bases separated the two germline ends. Germline V gene sequence: CDR1 SGHTA, CDR2 FQGNSA. CDR3 region: CASSLDLASSGYEQYS. For the CDR3, the DNA is TGTGCCAGCAGCCTCGATCTAGCGTCATCGGGTTACGAGCAGTACTCC.

The chain joins TRBV27 to TRBJ2-7; D is uncertain. Germline V gene lookup returns CDR1 MNHEY and CDR2 SMNVEV (reference sequence). This CDR3 region has 12 residues. The V and J ends lost 8 bases and 6 bases respectively, with 14 bases between them. The CDR3 DNA follows: TGTGCCAGCGGCCCCGTTCGCGGCGAGCAGTACTTC. Translation: CASGPVRGEQYF.

This clonotype was counted at least ten times. This chain links TRBV18 with TRBJ2-7, with 11 bases matching TRBD2. The germline V gene encodes CDR1 KGHSH and CDR2 LQKENI. V shed 3 bases, J shed 2 bases, and the junction held 3 bases outside the gene matches. The CDR3 consists of 15 residues. The CDR3, as DNA: TGTGCCAGCTCACCCTTTAGCGGGAGGGCCTACGAGCAGTACTTC. Translation: CASSPFSGRAYEQYF.

Many counts were recorded for this clonotype. This chain links TRBV20-1 with TRBJ2-2, with TRBD1 matching 7 bases. Germline V CDR1 and CDR2: DFQATT, SNEGSKA (reference sequence). The CDR3 totals 17 residues. The V segment lost 0 bases and the J segment 2 bases; nucleotides outside the gene matches: 9. In DNA form, the CDR3 reads TGCAGTGCTAGAGACCCACAAACAGGGGCAAACACCGGGGAGCTGTTTTTT. Residues: CSARDPQTGANTGELFF.

The gene calls are TRBV30 and TRBJ2-7, with TRBD1 as a possible D gene (5 bases). The CDR3 runs to 14 residues. V lost 2 bases, J lost 6 bases, and 17 bases lay in between. The V gene's germline CDR1 is GTSNPN and CDR2 SVGIG (reference sequence). The CDR3 nucleotides are TGTGCCTGGAGTTCGGCAGGGCAAATCAGCGAGCAGTACTTC. Its protein product is CAWSSAGQISEQYF.

At least ten counts were recorded for this clonotype. CDR3 loop: CASSLGVGAYEQYF. CDR3 in DNA: TGTGCCAGCAGCTTAGGTGTCGGAGCATACGAGCAGTACTTC. V is TRBV11-2 and J is TRBJ2-7; no firm D call. V was trimmed by 1 base and J by 4 bases, leaving 11 bases between them. This CDR3 is built from 14 residues. Germline V gene lookup returns CDR1 SGHAT and CDR2 FQNNGV.

There are a few counts of this clonotype. The gene calls are TRBV24-1 and TRBJ2-3; no clear D. This CDR3 has 11 amino acids. With 9 bases removed from V and 3 bases from J, the gap between germline ends came to 6 bases. The germline gives CDR1 KGHDR, CDR2 SFDVKD. CDR3 in DNA: TGTGCCACCCAAGAGACAGATACGCAGTATTTT. The encoded protein is CATQETDTQYF.

A remark on this clonotype: Being one base from a much bigger clone, this may be a read error. CDR3 region: CASSLIRTTGELLF. The CDR3, as DNA: TGTGCCAGCAGCTTAATAAGAACCACCGGGGAGCTGCTTTTT. The chain carries TRBV7-2 and TRBJ2-2; D possibly corresponds to TRBD2 (5 bases). CDR3 length: 14 residues. Germline V gene data show CDR1 as SGHTA and CDR2 as FQGNSA.